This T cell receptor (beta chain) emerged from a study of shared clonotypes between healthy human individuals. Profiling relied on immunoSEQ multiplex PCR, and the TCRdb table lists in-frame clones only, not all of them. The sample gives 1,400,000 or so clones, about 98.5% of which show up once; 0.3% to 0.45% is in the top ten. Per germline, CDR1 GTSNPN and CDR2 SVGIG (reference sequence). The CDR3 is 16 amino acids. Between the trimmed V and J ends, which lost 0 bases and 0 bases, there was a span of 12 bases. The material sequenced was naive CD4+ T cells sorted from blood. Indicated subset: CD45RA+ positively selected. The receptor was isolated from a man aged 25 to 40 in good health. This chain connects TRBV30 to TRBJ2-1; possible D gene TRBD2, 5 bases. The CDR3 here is CAWSVRTGSSYNEQFF. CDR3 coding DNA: TGTGCCTGGAGTGTACGGACTGGCAGCTCCTACAATGAGCAGTTCTTC.